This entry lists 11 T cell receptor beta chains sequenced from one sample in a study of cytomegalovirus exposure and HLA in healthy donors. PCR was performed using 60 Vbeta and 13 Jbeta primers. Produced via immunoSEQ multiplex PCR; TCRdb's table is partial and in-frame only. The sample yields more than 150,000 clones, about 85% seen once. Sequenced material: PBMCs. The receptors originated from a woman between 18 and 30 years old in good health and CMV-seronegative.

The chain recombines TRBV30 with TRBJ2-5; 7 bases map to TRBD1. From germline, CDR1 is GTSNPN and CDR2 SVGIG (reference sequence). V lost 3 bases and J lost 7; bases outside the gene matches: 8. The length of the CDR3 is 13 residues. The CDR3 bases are TGTGCCTGGAGGGGGGACAGTGACGGGACCCAGTACTTC. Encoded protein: CAWRGDSDGTQYF.

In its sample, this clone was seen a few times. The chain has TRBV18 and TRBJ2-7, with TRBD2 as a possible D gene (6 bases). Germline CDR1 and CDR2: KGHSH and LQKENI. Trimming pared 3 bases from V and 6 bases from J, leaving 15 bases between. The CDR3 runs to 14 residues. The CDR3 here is CASSPIQGGFEQYF. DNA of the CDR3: TGTGCCAGCTCACCGATTCAGGGAGGATTCGAGCAGTACTTC. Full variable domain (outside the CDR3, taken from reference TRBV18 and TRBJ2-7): NAGVMQNPRHLVRRRGQEARLRCSPMKGHSHVYWYRQLPEEGLKFMVYLQKENIIDESGMPKERFSAEFPKEGPSILRIQQVVRGDSAAYFCASSPIQGGFEQYFGPGTRLTVT.

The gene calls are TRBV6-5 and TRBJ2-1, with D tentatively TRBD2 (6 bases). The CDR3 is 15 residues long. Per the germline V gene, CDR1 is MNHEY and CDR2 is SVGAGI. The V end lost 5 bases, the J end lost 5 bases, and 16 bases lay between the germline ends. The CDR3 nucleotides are TGTGCCAGCAGTCCGTGGACTAAAAAAAACAATGAGCAGTTCTTC. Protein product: CASSPWTKKNNEQFF.

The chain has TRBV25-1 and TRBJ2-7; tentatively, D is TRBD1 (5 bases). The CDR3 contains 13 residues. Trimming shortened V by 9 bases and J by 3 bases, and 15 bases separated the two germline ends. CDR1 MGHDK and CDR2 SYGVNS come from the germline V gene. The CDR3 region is CARFNRPLYEQYF. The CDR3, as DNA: TGTGCCAGATTCAACAGGCCTCTCTACGAGCAGTACTTC.

CDR3 sequence: CASSIRGIEAFF. CDR3 nucleotide sequence: TGCGCCAGCAGCATTAGGGGGATTGAAGCTTTCTTT. This chain uses TRBV5-1 with TRBJ1-1; possibly TRBD1 for D (6 bases). V lost 4 bases and J 7 bases, leaving 11 bases between the germline ends. Germline CDR1 reads SGHRS; CDR2 reads YFSETQ. CDR3 length: 12 residues.

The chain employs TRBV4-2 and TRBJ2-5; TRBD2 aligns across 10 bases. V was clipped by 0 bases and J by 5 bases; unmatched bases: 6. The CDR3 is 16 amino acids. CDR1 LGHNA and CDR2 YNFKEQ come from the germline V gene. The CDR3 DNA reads TGTGCCAGCAGCCAAGATACGGCTAGCGGGAGTGAGACCCAGTACTTC. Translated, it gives CASSQDTASGSETQYF.

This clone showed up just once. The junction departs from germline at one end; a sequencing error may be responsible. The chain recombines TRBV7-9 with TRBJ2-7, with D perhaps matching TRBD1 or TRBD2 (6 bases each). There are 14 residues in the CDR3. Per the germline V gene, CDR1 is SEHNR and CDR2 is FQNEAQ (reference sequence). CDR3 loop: CSSSLGGLGYEQYF. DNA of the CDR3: TGTTCCAGCAGCTTAGGGGGACTGGGCTACGAGCAGTACTTC.

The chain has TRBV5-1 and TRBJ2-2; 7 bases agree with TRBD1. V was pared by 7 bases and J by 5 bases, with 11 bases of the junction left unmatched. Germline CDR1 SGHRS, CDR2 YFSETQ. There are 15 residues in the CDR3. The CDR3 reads CASGFGTDDTGELFF. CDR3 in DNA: TGCGCCAGCGGATTTGGGACAGACGATACCGGGGAGCTGTTTTTT.

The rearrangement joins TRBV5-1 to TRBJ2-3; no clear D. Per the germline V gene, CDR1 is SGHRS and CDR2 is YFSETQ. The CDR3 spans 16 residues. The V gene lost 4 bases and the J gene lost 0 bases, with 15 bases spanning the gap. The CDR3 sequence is CASSVAKTSSTDTQYF. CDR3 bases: TGCGCCAGCAGCGTGGCCAAAACTTCTAGCACAGATACGCAGTATTTT.

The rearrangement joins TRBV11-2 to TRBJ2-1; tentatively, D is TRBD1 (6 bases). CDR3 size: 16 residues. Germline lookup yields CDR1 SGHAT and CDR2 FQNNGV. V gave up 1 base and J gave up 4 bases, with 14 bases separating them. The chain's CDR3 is CASSLVPGEIYNEQFF. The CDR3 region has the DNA TGTGCCAGCAGCTTAGTGCCAGGGGAGATTTACAATGAGCAGTTCTTC.

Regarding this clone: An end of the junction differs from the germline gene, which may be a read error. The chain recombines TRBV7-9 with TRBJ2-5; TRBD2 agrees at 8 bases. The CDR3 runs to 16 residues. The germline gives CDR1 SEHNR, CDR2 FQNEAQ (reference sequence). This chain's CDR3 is CSSRPIRGGVQETQYF. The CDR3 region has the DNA TGTTCCAGCAGACCTATTCGGGGGGGGGTCCAAGAGACCCAGTACTTC. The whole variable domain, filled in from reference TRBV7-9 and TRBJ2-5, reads DTGVSQNPRHKITKRGQNVTFRCDPISEHNRLYWYRQTLGQGPEFLTYFQNEAQLEKSRLLSDRFSAERPKGSFSTLEIQRTEQGDSAMYLCSSRPIRGGVQETQYFGPGTRLLVL.